This TCR beta chain was observed in a study of shared clonotypes between healthy human individuals. Looked up from germline, CDR1 is LGHNA and CDR2 is YSLEER. Trimming at V came to 6 bases and at J to 6 bases, leaving 9 bases not matched to a gene. The CDR3 has 15 amino acids. Replicate PCRs from sorted subsets contained roughly 220 ng DNA, which is around 30,000 T cell genomes. Measured with immunoSEQ multiplex PCR; TCRdb has only the in-frame clones, and not every one. The sample includes millions of clones, just over 90% of them seen just once. On this clone: Its antigen is undetermined.

Study-wide results and caveats: Unshared clonotypes carried lower generation probabilities than those common to all four donors.

Sequencing used naive CD4+ T cells sorted from blood. Stated subset: CD45RA+ positively selected. The clonotype comes from a man aged 18 to 35 in good health. The chain carries TRBV4-3 and TRBJ2-4; 9 nucleotides align to TRBD2. The CDR3 nucleotides read TGCGCCAGCAGTCCCGGGGGCGGGAGGGGAAACATTCAGTACTTC. This gives the protein CASSPGGGRGNIQYF.